This TCR beta chain is from a study of B cell selection in AIRE deficiency. Whole-study results and caveats: Roughly 28% of healthy-donor shared Treg TCRbeta sequences appeared in patient Tconv cells.

There are 12 residues in the CDR3. CDR1 SGHRS and CDR2 YFSETQ come from the germline V gene. V shed 5 bases and J shed 0 bases, with 4 bases lying between them. The regulatory T cell sort gate was CD4+CD25hiCD127low/negative. This clone has only a few counts. The antigen remains undetermined. The assay was immunoSEQ multiplex PCR, and TCRdb's table has in-frame clones only and misses some. The data contain tens of thousands of clones, approximately 92% of them singletons. The material sequenced was CD4+CD25+ Tregs sorted from PBMCs. The receptor was isolated from a human donor in good health. The chain combines TRBV5-1 with TRBJ2-3; no clear D. The CDR3 spells CASSYSTDTQYF. In DNA, the CDR3 is TGCGCCAGCAGTTACAGCACAGATACGCAGTATTTT. The full variable domain, rest sourced from reference TRBV5-1 and TRBJ2-3, is KAGVTQTPRYLIKTRGQQVTLSCSPISGHRSVSWYQQTPGQGLQFLFEYFSETQRNKGNFPGRFSGRQFSNSRSEMNVSTLELGDSALYLCASSYSTDTQYFGPGTRLTVL.